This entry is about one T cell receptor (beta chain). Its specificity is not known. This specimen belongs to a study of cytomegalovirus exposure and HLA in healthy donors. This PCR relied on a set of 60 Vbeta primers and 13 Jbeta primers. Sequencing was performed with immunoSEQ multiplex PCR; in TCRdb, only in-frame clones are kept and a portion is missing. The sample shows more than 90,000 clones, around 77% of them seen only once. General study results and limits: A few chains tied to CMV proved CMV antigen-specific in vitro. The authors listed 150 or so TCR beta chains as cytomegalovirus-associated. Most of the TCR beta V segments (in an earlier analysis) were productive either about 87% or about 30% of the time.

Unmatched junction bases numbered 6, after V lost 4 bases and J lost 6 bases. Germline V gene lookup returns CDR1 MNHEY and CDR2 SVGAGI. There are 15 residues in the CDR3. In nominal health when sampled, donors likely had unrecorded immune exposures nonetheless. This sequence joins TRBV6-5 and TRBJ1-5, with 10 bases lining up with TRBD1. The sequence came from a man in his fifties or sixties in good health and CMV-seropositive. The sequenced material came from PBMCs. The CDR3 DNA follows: TGTGCCAGCAGTTCGACAGGGGGCGACGGTCAGCCCCAGCATTTT. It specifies CASSSTGGDGQPQHF.